Shown below are 31 T cell receptor beta chains from a single sample sequenced in a study of T cell changes during pregnancy in multiple sclerosis. Assay used: immunoSEQ multiplex PCR; TCRdb lists only in-frame clones, some missing. This sample yields tens of thousands of clones, of which about 94% are seen a single time; less than 0.15% belongs to the top ten. The sequenced sample was CD4+ T cells from peripheral blood mononuclear cells, obtained after pregnancy. The receptors derive from a female donor with multiple sclerosis, enrolled in a pregnancy study.

Concerning this clone: This sample includes further DNA sequences coding for the same CDR3. The V and J genes are TRBV30 and TRBJ2-5; the D is unclear. The CDR3 sequence is 13 residues long. CDR1 GTSNPN and CDR2 SVGIG come from the germline V gene (reference sequence). Trimming removed 0 bases at V and 5 bases at J, with 10 bases between. The CDR3 region is CAWSVLAGETQYF. DNA of the CDR3: TGTGCCTGGAGTGTGTTAGCCGGGGAGACCCAGTACTTC.

The chain couples TRBV13 to TRBJ2-2; D possibly corresponds to TRBD1 (6 bases). Trimming shortened V by 3 bases and J by 7 bases, and 12 bases separated the two germline ends. CDR3 length: 14 amino acids. Germline CDR1 and CDR2: PRHDT and FYEKMQ (reference sequence). CDR3 sequence reads: CASSFGGSDGELFF. The CDR3 nucleotides are TGTGCCAGCAGCTTTGGGGGCTCGGACGGGGAGCTGTTTTTT. The full variable domain, with the rest looked up from reference TRBV13 and TRBJ2-2, is AAGVIQSPRHLIKEKRETATLKCYPIPRHDTVYWYQQGPGQDPQFLISFYEKMQSDKGSIPDRFSAQQFSDYHSELNMSSLELGDSALYFCASSFGGSDGELFFGEGSRLTVL.

The chain carries TRBV10-3 and TRBJ1-4; 8 nucleotides align to TRBD1. This CDR3 spans 14 amino acids. The V and J ends lost 6 bases and 8 bases, in that order; junction bases with no gene match: 8. The germline V gene encodes CDR1 ENHRY and CDR2 SYGVKD. CDR3 DNA: TGTGCCATCAGCCCCGGGACAGGAGGCGAAAAACTGTTTTTT. It specifies CAISPGTGGEKLFF.

The chain carries TRBV7-2 and TRBJ2-7; the match to TRBD1 covers 7 bases. V lost 5 bases to trimming and J lost 6 bases; unmatched junction nucleotides: 13. Germline CDR1 SGHTA, CDR2 FQGNSA. This CDR3 region has 15 residues. The CDR3: CASSQLTGKFGEQYF. CDR3 DNA sequence: TGTGCCAGCAGCCAACTGACAGGGAAGTTCGGCGAGCAGTACTTC.

The chain is built from TRBV28 and TRBJ1-3, with D maybe TRBD1 (6 bases). V was cut by 5 bases and J by 0 bases, with 14 bases left in between. Germline V gene lookup returns CDR1 MDHEN and CDR2 SYDVKM. This CDR3 comprises 16 residues. The CDR3 sequence is CASSEPGHRSGNTIYF. The DNA of the CDR3 is TGTGCCAGCAGTGAGCCGGGACACCGCTCTGGAAACACCATATATTTT.

V gene TRBV19 combines with J gene TRBJ2-7; the match to TRBD2 covers 7 bases. After removal of 3 bases from V and 5 bases from J, the junction contained 22 bases not matched to a gene. Germline V gene sequence: CDR1 LNHDA, CDR2 SQIVND (reference sequence). CDR3 length: 19 amino acids. The CDR3 spells CASSIVVEASGRRDHEQYF. In DNA, the CDR3 is TGTGCCAGTAGTATCGTAGTAGAGGCTAGCGGTCGGAGGGACCACGAGCAGTACTTC.

The rearrangement links TRBV14 to TRBJ2-1; 11 nucleotides match TRBD2. The trim removed 4 bases at V and 4 bases at J, leaving 3 bases unmatched. Per the germline V gene, CDR1 is SGHDN and CDR2 is FVKESK. The CDR3 is made up of 15 amino acids. The CDR3 sequence is CASSRTSGRYNEQFF. CDR3 bases: TGTGCCAGCAGCCGAACTAGCGGGAGATACAATGAGCAGTTCTTC.

This chain uses TRBV6-5 with TRBJ2-5, with 12 bases fitting TRBD2. The CDR3 runs to 15 residues. Trimming cost V 6 bases and J 5 bases; bases outside gene matches: 7. Germline values: CDR1 MNHEY, CDR2 SVGAGI. Written as DNA, the CDR3 is TGTGCCAGCAGGCTAGCGGGAGGGCCGAGGGAGACCCAGTACTTC. As protein: CASRLAGGPRETQYF.

The chain uses TRBV27 and TRBJ2-2, with 7 bases identical to TRBD1. Trimming removed 3 bases from V and 1 base from J; junction bases left unmatched: 14. This CDR3 has 19 residues. CDR1 and CDR2 (germline): MNHEY, SMNVEV (reference sequence). DNA for the CDR3: TGTGCCAGCAGTTTCCTCACGATCCCCGGGACAGAGAACACCGGGGAGCTGTTTTTT. Residues: CASSFLTIPGTENTGELFF.

The gene calls are TRBV14 and TRBJ2-1; D is ambiguous. CDR1 is SGHDN and CDR2 is FVKESK in the germline V gene. V dropped 3 bases and J dropped 10 bases, with 13 bases sitting between them. CDR3 size: 13 residues. CDR3 DNA: TGTGCCAGCAGCCATATTACTACGTGGGAGCAGTTCTTC. Translation gives CASSHITTWEQFF.

V usage is TRBV7-3 and J usage is TRBJ2-1; no clear D. CDR1 is SGHTA, CDR2 FQGTGA, per germline. Deletions cut 0 bases from V and 4 bases from J, with 4 bases between. The length of the CDR3 is 13 residues. The CDR3 sequence is CASSLTAYNEQFF. In DNA, the CDR3 is TGTGCCAGCAGCTTAACAGCATACAATGAGCAGTTCTTC.

The chain couples TRBV30 to TRBJ2-7; 7 nucleotides agree with TRBD2. This CDR3 spans 14 amino acids. The germline V gene has CDR1 GTSNPN and CDR2 SVGIG (reference sequence). Germline trimming cut 7 bases from V and 5 bases from J; bases unmatched to any gene: 14. The chain's CDR3 is CALSTSGLRDEQYF. The CDR3 DNA is TGTGCCTTATCCACATCGGGACTACGGGACGAGCAGTACTTC.

In DNA form, the CDR3 reads TGTGCCAGCAGGACCACCGACGGGGGTGAATATGGCTACACCTTC. It yields the protein CASRTTDGGEYGYTF. The J gene is TRBJ1-2, the V gene TRBV2; tentative D call: TRBD1 (5 bases). The CDR3 has 15 amino acids. Germline assignment: CDR1 SNHLY and CDR2 FYNNEI. V was clipped by 6 bases and J by 5 bases, with 19 bases between them. Based on the CDR3 plus reference TRBV2 and TRBJ1-2, the full variable domain is EPEVTQTPSHQVTQMGQEVILRCVPISNHLYFYWYRQILGQKVEFLVSFYNNEISEKSEIFDDQFSVERPDGSNFTLKIRSTKLEDSAMYFCASRTTDGGEYGYTFGSGTRLTVV.

The J gene is TRBJ1-6, the V gene TRBV5-1; TRBD1 matches at 7 bases. This CDR3 is built from 14 residues. Germline lookup yields CDR1 SGHRS and CDR2 YFSETQ. V was pared by 4 bases and J by 8 bases, with 6 bases of the junction left unmatched. The CDR3 DNA reads TGCGCCAGCAGCGCCCGGGACAGTTATTCACCCCTCCACTTT. It is translated as CASSARDSYSPLHF.

CDR3 sequence (DNA): TGTGCCAGCTGGGAAGGGACAGGGTTCAGTGGAAACACCATATATTTT. The encoded protein is CASWEGTGFSGNTIYF. J is TRBJ1-3 and V is TRBV6-1, with TRBD1 matching 9 bases. The CDR3 loop spans 16 amino acids. Trimming cost V 8 bases and J 3 bases; bases outside gene matches: 11. In germline, CDR1 is MNHNS, CDR2 SASEGT.

The chain joins TRBV2 to TRBJ1-4; 9 bases are shared with TRBD1. The CDR3 is 12 residues long. J lost 7 bases, V lost 11 bases, and 5 bases had no gene match. Germline CDR1 and CDR2: SNHLY and FYNNEI. As DNA, the CDR3 is TGTGCCCGGGGACAGGGTGCTGAAAAACTGTTTTTT. It encodes CARGQGAEKLFF.

V usage is TRBV28 and J usage is TRBJ2-5, with 7 bases aligning to TRBD2. V lost 4 bases to trimming and J lost 2 bases; unmatched junction nucleotides: 7. In germline, CDR1 is MDHEN, CDR2 SYDVKM. The CDR3 is 15 residues long. The CDR3: CASSSGTTVQETQYF. CDR3 coding DNA: TGTGCCAGCAGTTCGGGGACTACCGTTCAAGAGACCCAGTACTTC.

In nucleotides, the CDR3 is TGTGCCAGCAGCGTACGGACAGGGATTGTTGAGACCCAGTACTTC. It encodes CASSVRTGIVETQYF. The chain employs TRBV9 and TRBJ2-5; 8 bases map to TRBD1. The CDR3 consists of 15 residues. V was clipped by 1 base and J by 5 bases; unmatched bases: 7. Germline V lookup: CDR1 SGDLS, CDR2 YYNGEE.

The chain joins TRBV23-1 to TRBJ1-1, with no clear D. TRBV23-1 is an ORF; its function is uncertain. V lost 2 bases and J 8 bases, leaving 12 bases between the germline ends. The CDR3 has 13 amino acids. CDR3 in amino acids: CASSQPGIPEAFF. CDR3 sequence (DNA): TGCGCCAGCAGTCAACCCGGGATACCCGAAGCTTTCTTT.

The chain carries TRBV27 and TRBJ2-1; 13 positions agree with TRBD2. In germline, CDR1 is MNHEY, CDR2 SMNVEV (reference sequence). This CDR3 has 18 residues. The trim removed 4 bases at V and 7 bases at J, leaving 13 bases unmatched. The CDR3 DNA reads TGTGCCAGCAGTTCGGACCTCGGACTAGCGGGAGTAAGTAATGAGCAGTTCTTC. This gives the protein CASSSDLGLAGVSNEQFF.

This sequence joins TRBV5-1 and TRBJ1-2, with a weak D call TRBD1 (6 bases). Germline lookup yields CDR1 SGHRS and CDR2 YFSETQ. The CDR3 has 16 residues. Trimming took off 4 bases at V and 4 bases at J, with 20 bases between the two ends. The CDR3 DNA sequence: TGCGCCAGCAGCCCACGGAGTCAGGGGTCCCTCTATGGCTACACCTTC. Amino acid sequence: CASSPRSQGSLYGYTF.

V is TRBV30 and J is TRBJ2-7; 9 nucleotides align to TRBD1. Germline V gene lookup returns CDR1 GTSNPN and CDR2 SVGIG (reference sequence). The CDR3 loop spans 14 amino acids. V lost 5 bases and J lost 5; bases outside the gene matches: 10. Written as DNA, the CDR3 is TGTGCCTGGGGAGGGACAGGGAGGGCGAACGAGCAGTACTTC. Its protein is CAWGGTGRANEQYF.

The genes are TRBV11-2 and TRBJ2-3; 8 nucleotides align to TRBD2. With V trimmed by 0 bases and J by 1 base, 15 bases remained unmatched. Germline-derived CDR1 and CDR2 are SGHAT and FQNNGV. This CDR3 region has 20 residues. CDR3 DNA sequence: TGTGCCAGCAGCTTAGATAAGGCCTGGTTAGCGGGAAGTGGCACAGATACGCAGTATTTT. It translates to CASSLDKAWLAGSGTDTQYF.

This clone appeared a few times. The chain uses TRBV6-5 and TRBJ1-2; 7 bases match TRBD1. Germline V lookup: CDR1 MNHEY, CDR2 SVGAGI. The CDR3 covers 11 residues. The junction had 3 bases not matched to a gene; V was cut back by 6 bases and J by 8 bases. CDR3: CASSQGGGYTF. The CDR3 DNA reads TGTGCCAGCAGCCAGGGGGGCGGCTACACCTTC.

The chain carries TRBV19 and TRBJ2-1, with a tentative D call TRBD2 (5 bases). The CDR3 has 14 amino acids. Germline values: CDR1 LNHDA, CDR2 SQIVND (reference sequence). The V gene lost 9 bases and the J gene lost 5 bases, with 17 bases spanning the gap. The CDR3, as DNA: TGTGCCAGCTTAAGGGTGGGAGTCCACAATGAGCAGTTCTTC. Its protein is CASLRVGVHNEQFF.

This clone was detected once. V gene TRBV4-1 combines with J gene TRBJ1-5, with 7 bases identical to TRBD1. V lost 1 base to trimming and J lost 6 bases; unmatched junction nucleotides: 6. This CDR3 is 15 amino acids long. Germline CDR1 and CDR2: MGHRA and YSYEKL. This CDR3 is CASSQAPGGSQPQHF. The CDR3 nucleotides read TGCGCCAGCAGCCAAGCGCCAGGGGGTAGTCAGCCCCAGCATTTT.

For the CDR3, the DNA is TGTGCCAGCTTCTCCCCGCTAAGCGGGAGTCAAGAGACCCAGTACTTC. It specifies CASFSPLSGSQETQYF. The rearrangement uses TRBV28 and TRBJ2-5; 8 positions match TRBD2. The V gene end was trimmed by 8 bases and the J gene end by 2 bases; junction bases not matched to a gene: 13. CDR3 length: 16 residues. Germline CDR1 MDHEN, CDR2 SYDVKM.

The V call is TRBV28, the J call TRBJ2-7, with 11 bases identical to TRBD1. Germline V gene lookup returns CDR1 MDHEN and CDR2 SYDVKM. V shed 1 base, J shed 2 bases, and the junction held 16 bases outside the gene matches. The CDR3 runs 20 residues. The DNA of the CDR3 is TGTGCCAGCAGTTTATCCACCGTCCCACAGCCGGGACAGGGGGCCTACGAGCAGTACTTC. Amino acid sequence: CASSLSTVPQPGQGAYEQYF.

The gene calls are TRBV19 and TRBJ2-1; TRBD1 might be the D (6 bases). Looked up from germline, CDR1 is LNHDA and CDR2 is SQIVND (reference sequence). The V and J ends lost 3 bases and 5 bases respectively, with 11 bases between them. This CDR3 has 14 amino acids. CDR3 nucleotide sequence: TGTGCCAGTAGTATTCAGGGGACACACAATGAGCAGTTCTTC. It yields the protein CASSIQGTHNEQFF.

This clone came up once. The chain is built from TRBV7-2 and TRBJ1-5; D is ambiguous. Looked up from germline, CDR1 is SGHTA and CDR2 is FQGNSA. V lost 1 base to trimming and J lost 5 bases, with 12 bases between them. The CDR3 consists of 15 residues. The CDR3 is CASSLVLQVDQPQHF. DNA for the CDR3: TGTGCCAGCAGCTTAGTCCTCCAGGTCGATCAGCCCCAGCATTTT.

V usage is TRBV5-1 and J usage is TRBJ2-2; 14 nucleotides agree with TRBD2. The V segment lost 4 bases and the J segment 3 bases; nucleotides outside the gene matches: 14. CDR3 size: 20 residues. Germline values: CDR1 SGHRS, CDR2 YFSETQ. CDR3 loop: CASSRAGTVGLAGDTGELFF. In nucleotides, the CDR3 is TGCGCCAGCAGCCGGGCCGGGACAGTGGGACTAGCGGGAGACACCGGGGAGCTGTTTTTT.